Listed below are T cell receptor beta chains from one sample, sequenced in a study of T cells in localized non-small cell lung cancer. Some clones are missing from TCRdb's copy, which holds only in-frame ones; the method was immunoSEQ multiplex PCR. The sample gives about 33,000 clones, 92% of which show up once; roughly 2.1% is in the top ten. The sequencing here drew on peripheral blood, taken before any cancer treatment. The source is a female donor over 55 with stage I lung adenocarcinoma. Each CDR3 is given with its conserved first and last residue. The order of the fields is J gene, D gene, clone size, V gene, CDR3 DNA, CDR3 protein. D genes are given only for firm matches. The listing skips clone size in some rows; elsewhere it reads once, few, many or a size class.

j_call: TRBJ1-3; d_call: NA; clone_size: NA; v_call: TRBV28; cdr3_nt: TGTGCCAGCAGATCCAGGGGAATTACTGGAAACACCATATATTTT; cdr3_aa: CASRSRGITGNTIYF
j_call: TRBJ2-7; d_call: NA; clone_size: once; v_call: TRBV19; cdr3_nt: TGTGCCAGTAGTATGCGACCGGTGGGGGAGCAGTACTTC; cdr3_aa: CASSMRPVGEQYF
j_call: TRBJ2-5; d_call: TRBD2; clone_size: NA; v_call: TRBV5-1; cdr3_nt: TGCGCCAGCAGCTTGGGGGCTAGCGGGGGGCCGGAGGAGACCCAGTACTTC; cdr3_aa: CASSLGASGGPEETQYF
j_call: TRBJ1-4; d_call: NA; clone_size: NA; v_call: TRBV28; cdr3_nt: TGTGCCAGCAGAGACAGATCTTTTCGGGTAAAACTGTTTTTT; cdr3_aa: CASRDRSFRVKLFF
j_call: TRBJ1-1; d_call: NA; clone_size: NA; v_call: TRBV29-1; cdr3_nt: TGCAGCGTTGAATCCGGGGGCGACACTGAAGCTTTCTTT; cdr3_aa: CSVESGGDTEAFF
j_call: TRBJ2-5; d_call: NA; clone_size: NA; v_call: TRBV6-5; cdr3_nt: TGTGCCAGCAGTTCTTCCCTAGACGTATCCCAGTACTTC; cdr3_aa: CASSSSLDVSQYF
j_call: TRBJ2-7; d_call: NA; clone_size: NA; v_call: TRBV5-6; cdr3_nt: TGTGCCAGCAGCTTGATTACTAGTCTCCGTTCAGACGAGCAGTACTTC; cdr3_aa: CASSLITSLRSDEQYF
j_call: TRBJ2-1; d_call: TRBD1; clone_size: NA; v_call: TRBV2; cdr3_nt: TGTGCCAGCAGTGAAGATATTAGAGACAGGGGTGGCCGTGAGCAGTTCTTC; cdr3_aa: CASSEDIRDRGGREQFF
j_call: TRBJ2-7; d_call: NA; clone_size: NA; v_call: TRBV15; cdr3_nt: TGTGCCACCAGCAGAGATCGGGGGGCCTACTACGAGCAGTACTTC; cdr3_aa: CATSRDRGAYYEQYF
j_call: TRBJ2-1; d_call: TRBD2; clone_size: NA; v_call: TRBV4-1; cdr3_nt: TGCGCCAGCAGCCAAGGGGGACTAGCGGGGGACAATGAGCAGTTCTTC; cdr3_aa: CASSQGGLAGDNEQFF
j_call: TRBJ2-7; d_call: TRBD1; clone_size: NA; v_call: TRBV5-5; cdr3_nt: TGTGCCAGCAGCTTGTCGGCAGGGGGCGAAGGGGTTATCTACGAGCAGTACTTC; cdr3_aa: CASSLSAGGEGVIYEQYF
j_call: TRBJ2-3; d_call: NA; clone_size: once; v_call: TRBV5-1; cdr3_nt: TGCGCCAGCAGCTTGGCAGGGTTCGGGGATACGCAGTATTTT; cdr3_aa: CASSLAGFGDTQYF
j_call: TRBJ1-2; d_call: TRBD1; clone_size: once; v_call: TRBV5-4; cdr3_nt: TGTGCCAGCAGCTTTCCAGGGGGTCTTGGCTACACCTTC; cdr3_aa: CASSFPGGLGYTF
j_call: TRBJ2-5; d_call: NA; clone_size: NA; v_call: TRBV6-1; cdr3_nt: TGTGCCAGCAGTGAAAACAGGGATACTGTGGAGACCCAGTACTTC; cdr3_aa: CASSENRDTVETQYF
j_call: TRBJ1-1; d_call: NA; clone_size: NA; v_call: TRBV7-9; cdr3_nt: TGTGCCAGCAGCTTAGGTTGGGGGCGCACTGAAGCTTTCTTT; cdr3_aa: CASSLGWGRTEAFF
j_call: TRBJ2-2; d_call: NA; clone_size: NA; v_call: TRBV12-5; cdr3_nt: TGTGCTAGTGGTTTCGGGGCCTTCACCGGGGAGCTGTTTTTT; cdr3_aa: CASGFGAFTGELFF
j_call: TRBJ1-5; d_call: NA; clone_size: NA; v_call: TRBV19; cdr3_nt: TGTGCCAGTAGTTTTACCTCTCGCGCCGGACTCAATCAGCCCCAGCATTTT; cdr3_aa: CASSFTSRAGLNQPQHF
j_call: TRBJ1-2; d_call: NA; clone_size: NA; v_call: TRBV6-5; cdr3_nt: TGTGCCAGCTTTCCCGGGGGGGATGGCTACACCTTC; cdr3_aa: CASFPGGDGYTF
j_call: TRBJ1-2; d_call: TRBD1; clone_size: NA; v_call: TRBV5-5; cdr3_nt: TGTGCCAGCAGCCTCCCCGGACAGGAATACTATGGCTACACCTTC; cdr3_aa: CASSLPGQEYYGYTF
j_call: TRBJ2-2; d_call: NA; clone_size: NA; v_call: TRBV7-9; cdr3_nt: TGTGCCAGCAGCTTAGACTCAGTTTTGGCTGGGGAGCTGTTTTTT; cdr3_aa: CASSLDSVLAGELFF
j_call: TRBJ2-5; d_call: NA; clone_size: NA; v_call: TRBV6-1; cdr3_nt: TGTGCCAGCATTGTAGGTCCGGCACAGACCCAGTACTTC; cdr3_aa: CASIVGPAQTQYF
j_call: TRBJ1-2; d_call: NA; clone_size: NA; v_call: TRBV5-6; cdr3_nt: TGTGCCAGCAGCCGGGACGGAGCTAACTATGGCTACACCTTC; cdr3_aa: CASSRDGANYGYTF
j_call: TRBJ1-2; d_call: TRBD1; clone_size: once; v_call: TRBV13; cdr3_nt: TGTGCCAGCAGCCGAACAGGGGACTATGGCTACACCTTC; cdr3_aa: CASSRTGDYGYTF
j_call: TRBJ1-1; d_call: NA; clone_size: NA; v_call: TRBV7-9; cdr3_nt: TGTGCCAGCAGCTTAACAGGGATGGACACTGAAGCTTTCTTT; cdr3_aa: CASSLTGMDTEAFF
j_call: TRBJ1-1; d_call: NA; clone_size: NA; v_call: TRBV6-1; cdr3_nt: TGTGCCAGCAGCTTGACCTCCCCAATTAACACTGAAGCTTTCTTT; cdr3_aa: CASSLTSPINTEAFF
j_call: TRBJ2-7; d_call: NA; clone_size: once; v_call: TRBV5-1; cdr3_nt: TGCGCCAGCAGCTTCTCAGGAGGTACCTACGAGCAGTACTTC; cdr3_aa: CASSFSGGTYEQYF
j_call: TRBJ1-2; d_call: NA; clone_size: NA; v_call: TRBV7-2; cdr3_nt: TGTGCCAGCAGCTCCAAGACGGGGCTTTATAGGGGCTACACCTTC; cdr3_aa: CASSSKTGLYRGYTF
j_call: TRBJ1-1; d_call: NA; clone_size: NA; v_call: TRBV6-5; cdr3_nt: TGTGCCAGCAGTGGCGGACAGCGCGAAGCTTTCTTT; cdr3_aa: CASSGGQREAFF
j_call: TRBJ2-5; d_call: TRBD1; clone_size: NA; v_call: TRBV27; cdr3_nt: TGTGCCAGCAGTTTCTCGGACAGGGAAGAGACCCAGTACTTC; cdr3_aa: CASSFSDREETQYF
j_call: TRBJ2-3; d_call: NA; clone_size: NA; v_call: TRBV5-1; cdr3_nt: TGCGCCAGCAGCCCGGAAGCGGATACGCAGTATTTT; cdr3_aa: CASSPEADTQYF
j_call: TRBJ1-1; d_call: NA; clone_size: once; v_call: TRBV6-5; cdr3_nt: TGTGCCAGCAGACCCAACAGGGCAAACACTGAAGCTTTCTTT; cdr3_aa: CASRPNRANTEAFF
j_call: TRBJ1-6; d_call: NA; clone_size: few; v_call: TRBV7-3; cdr3_nt: TGTGCCAGCAGCTTGCAGGGCCGGAATTCACCCCTCCACTTT; cdr3_aa: CASSLQGRNSPLHF
j_call: TRBJ2-5; d_call: NA; clone_size: NA; v_call: TRBV7-2; cdr3_nt: TGTGCCAGCAGCCCCCGGGACCCGGAGACCCAGTACTTC; cdr3_aa: CASSPRDPETQYF
j_call: TRBJ1-5; d_call: TRBD1; clone_size: once; v_call: TRBV28; cdr3_nt: TGTGTCATCACCGGGACAGGAGATCAGCCCCAGCATTTT; cdr3_aa: CVITGTGDQPQHF
j_call: TRBJ2-7; d_call: TRBD1; clone_size: NA; v_call: TRBV5-4; cdr3_nt: TGTGCCAGCAGCTTGGCCCCTCAGGGGGCCTCCTACGAGCAGTACTTC; cdr3_aa: CASSLAPQGASYEQYF
j_call: TRBJ2-3; d_call: TRBD2; clone_size: NA; v_call: TRBV7-2; cdr3_nt: TGTGCCAGCAGCATGCGGGGGGGCGGGACAGATACGCAGTATTTT; cdr3_aa: CASSMRGGGTDTQYF
j_call: TRBJ1-5; d_call: NA; clone_size: NA; v_call: TRBV2; cdr3_nt: TGTGCCAGCAGTGAAGCTGGGGGCGCCTTAATTCAGCCCCAGCATTTT; cdr3_aa: CASSEAGGALIQPQHF
j_call: TRBJ1-5; d_call: TRBD1; clone_size: NA; v_call: TRBV7-2; cdr3_nt: TGTGCCAGCAGGGCGACAGGGACCAGCAATCAGCCCCAGCATTTT; cdr3_aa: CASRATGTSNQPQHF
j_call: TRBJ1-3; d_call: NA; clone_size: NA; v_call: TRBV18; cdr3_nt: TGTGCCAGCTCAACAGGTAGCTCTGGAAACACCATATATTTT; cdr3_aa: CASSTGSSGNTIYF
j_call: TRBJ1-2; d_call: NA; clone_size: NA; v_call: TRBV6-5; cdr3_nt: TGTGCCAGCAGTTTTACAGGGAGACAGTCGCAGTATGGCTACACCTTC; cdr3_aa: CASSFTGRQSQYGYTF
j_call: TRBJ1-6; d_call: TRBD1; clone_size: few; v_call: TRBV6-1; cdr3_nt: TGTGCCAGCAGTGGGGGGACAGGGAATTCACCCCTCCACTTT; cdr3_aa: CASSGGTGNSPLHF
j_call: TRBJ1-6; d_call: TRBD1; clone_size: NA; v_call: TRBV30; cdr3_nt: TGTGCCTGGATAGGTAGGGGACAGCCTAATTCACCCCTCCACTTT; cdr3_aa: CAWIGRGQPNSPLHF
j_call: TRBJ2-3; d_call: NA; clone_size: once; v_call: TRBV29-1; cdr3_nt: TGCACCACGGGCAGACACACAGATACGCAGTATTTT; cdr3_aa: CTTGRHTDTQYF
j_call: TRBJ1-6; d_call: NA; clone_size: few; v_call: TRBV2; cdr3_nt: TGTGCCAGCAGTGTGGGGGTCCAACATAATTCACCCCTCCACTTT; cdr3_aa: CASSVGVQHNSPLHF
j_call: TRBJ1-1; d_call: NA; clone_size: NA; v_call: TRBV9; cdr3_nt: TGTGCCAGCAGCGTAGAGGGGAGAAACACTGAAGCTTTCTTT; cdr3_aa: CASSVEGRNTEAFF